The clone carrying this T cell receptor (beta chain) showed up just once. Its antigen is as yet unknown. This sample was taken from a study of cytomegalovirus exposure and HLA in healthy donors. Study results and caveats: The classifier was said to identify cytomegalovirus status with high specificity and sensitivity. Roughly uniform sequencing depth across donors was assumed, possibly incorrectly. The majority of TCR sequences were rare, yet some public TCRs appeared in many donors.

The PCR contained 60 Vbeta and 13 Jbeta primers. The protocol was immunoSEQ multiplex PCR, while the TCRdb copy is restricted to in-frame clones and leaves out a portion. The sample includes about 130,000 clones, around 78% of them seen just once. Donors in the study were healthy people who gave bone marrow. Sequences were obtained from PBMCs. This TCR was recovered from a man between 18 and 35 years old in good health and CMV-seropositive.

CDR3 protein: CASSPPQGAEQYF. CDR3 bases: TGTGCCAGCTCACCTCCACAGGGGGCCGAGCAGTACTTC. The genes are TRBV18 and TRBJ2-7, with TRBD1 matching 9 bases. Germline trimming cut 3 bases from V and 6 bases from J; bases unmatched to any gene: 3. The germline CDR1 and CDR2 sequences are KGHSH and LQKENI. The CDR3 consists of 13 residues.